These T cell receptor beta chains were read from a single sample in a study of CD8 T cells in ankylosing spondylitis. TCRdb redid the calling of the 5' RACE reads with MiXCR, one entry per CDR3 protein. Here the sample spans 400,000 or so distinct CDR3 sequences, approximately 26% being singletons. The material sequenced was blood, either unsorted or a sorted T cell fraction (not recorded which). These receptors came from a male donor with ankylosing spondylitis. The CDR3 runs from the conserved cysteine through the conserved F or W. A D gene is named only where the DNA matches it firmly. Clone size is not always given. Where it is, it says once, few, many or a class for expanded clones.

d_gene: -
j_gene: TRBJ1-1
v_gene: TRBV29-1
abundance: many
CDR3nt: TGCAGCGTTGGCCTAATGAACACTGAAGCTTTCTTT
CDR3aa: CSVGLMNTEAFF

d_gene: -
j_gene: TRBJ1-2
v_gene: TRBV20-1
abundance: few
CDR3nt: TGCAGTGCTAGAGAATCGGGGGGGCTACTCTATGGCTACACCTTC
CDR3aa: CSARESGGLLYGYTF

d_gene: -
j_gene: TRBJ2-3
v_gene: TRBV11-2
abundance: -
CDR3nt: TGTGCCAGCAGCTTAGTACAGGAGACAGATACGCAGTATTTT
CDR3aa: CASSLVQETDTQYF

d_gene: -
j_gene: TRBJ2-5
v_gene: TRBV5-1
abundance: few
CDR3nt: TGCGCCAGCAGCTTCGAAAATTTCCAAGAGACCCAGTACTTC
CDR3aa: CASSFENFQETQYF

d_gene: TRBD2
j_gene: TRBJ2-5
v_gene: TRBV12-3/TRBV12-4
abundance: few
CDR3nt: TGTGCCAGCAGTCCCCCGACTAGCGGTTCGGTTAGAACCCAGTACTTC
CDR3aa: CASSPPTSGSVRTQYF

d_gene: -
j_gene: TRBJ1-4
v_gene: TRBV2
abundance: many
CDR3nt: TGTGCCAGCAAGGTCGGGGAGTTTGGGGAAAAACTGTTTTTT
CDR3aa: CASKVGEFGEKLFF

d_gene: -
j_gene: TRBJ2-7
v_gene: TRBV29-1
abundance: few
CDR3nt: TGCAGCGTTGAGCCTACCTCCGGGGAGCAGTACTTC
CDR3aa: CSVEPTSGEQYF

d_gene: -
j_gene: TRBJ1-1
v_gene: TRBV5-6
abundance: few
CDR3nt: TGTGCCAGCAGCCTCCCCCGGGAAAACACTGAAGCTTTCTTT
CDR3aa: CASSLPRENTEAFF

d_gene: -
j_gene: TRBJ1-1
v_gene: TRBV2
abundance: -
CDR3nt: TGTGCCAGCAGTACGAGCACCTCGAGCACTGAAGCTTTCTTT
CDR3aa: CASSTSTSSTEAFF

d_gene: -
j_gene: TRBJ1-1
v_gene: TRBV2
abundance: -
CDR3nt: TGTGCTAGCAGTGAAATCTCTTCGGGGACTGAAGCTTGCTTT
CDR3aa: CASSEISSGTEACF

d_gene: TRBD2
j_gene: TRBJ2-7
v_gene: TRBV12-3/TRBV12-4
abundance: few
CDR3nt: TGTGCCAGCAGTTCCCTGGTAGCGGGGGACTACGAGCAGTACTTC
CDR3aa: CASSSLVAGDYEQYF

d_gene: -
j_gene: TRBJ2-5
v_gene: TRBV11-2
abundance: few
CDR3nt: TGTGCCAGCAGCTTAGGAATGGTGCAGATCCAAGAGACCCAGTACTTC
CDR3aa: CASSLGMVQIQETQYF

d_gene: -
j_gene: TRBJ2-3
v_gene: TRBV7-6
abundance: -
CDR3nt: TGTGCCAGCAGCTTCCACCGAGGTACCAGGGAAGATACGCAGTATTTT
CDR3aa: CASSFHRGTREDTQYF

d_gene: -
j_gene: TRBJ2-3
v_gene: TRBV12-5
abundance: -
CDR3nt: TGTGCTAGTGGTTTGACCGGGAGACCCCTCACAGATACGCAGTATTTT
CDR3aa: CASGLTGRPLTDTQYF

d_gene: -
j_gene: TRBJ2-1
v_gene: TRBV11-2
abundance: -
CDR3nt: TGTGCCAGCACTCGACTCGGGAGCCCCTCTTACAATGAGCAGTTCTTC
CDR3aa: CASTRLGSPSYNEQFF

d_gene: TRBD2
j_gene: TRBJ2-3
v_gene: TRBV7-9
abundance: -
CDR3nt: TGTGCCAGCAGCTCCTACGGGACTAGCGGGAACACAGATACGCAGTATTTT
CDR3aa: CASSSYGTSGNTDTQYF

d_gene: -
j_gene: TRBJ1-1
v_gene: TRBV20-1
abundance: -
CDR3nt: TGCAGTGCGAAGACCGCGTGGGGGCTCACTGAAGCTTTCTTT
CDR3aa: CSAKTAWGLTEAFF

d_gene: -
j_gene: TRBJ2-1
v_gene: TRBV3-1
abundance: -
CDR3nt: TGTGCCAGCAGCCAACACACCGGGACGGAATACAATGAGCAGTTCTTC
CDR3aa: CASSQHTGTEYNEQFF

d_gene: TRBD2
j_gene: TRBJ2-2
v_gene: TRBV3-1
abundance: few
CDR3nt: TGTGCCAGCAGCCAAGATAGCGGGAGAAACACCGGGGAGCTGTTTTTT
CDR3aa: CASSQDSGRNTGELFF

d_gene: TRBD2
j_gene: TRBJ2-1
v_gene: TRBV15
abundance: -
CDR3nt: TGTGCCACCAGCTCCTGGACGGGAGGTGACGGAGAGCAGTTCTTC
CDR3aa: CATSSWTGGDGEQFF

d_gene: -
j_gene: TRBJ1-2
v_gene: TRBV12-3/TRBV12-4
abundance: -
CDR3nt: TGTGCCAGCAGTTTCTGGACCGGTGGCTACACCTTC
CDR3aa: CASSFWTGGYTF

d_gene: TRBD2
j_gene: TRBJ2-5
v_gene: TRBV2
abundance: many
CDR3nt: TGTGCCAGCAGGGGGTATCCTAGCGGAGCCCAAGAGACCCAGTACTTC
CDR3aa: CASRGYPSGAQETQYF